A single count supports the clone carrying this T cell receptor beta chain. The same CDR3 is also encoded by other DNA sequences in this sample. The data derive from a study of OX40 agonist ivuxolimab in advanced cancers. V dropped 3 bases and J dropped 1 base, with 6 bases sitting between them. Germline-derived CDR1 and CDR2 are SNHLY and FYNNEI. The CDR3 sequence is 13 residues long. TCRdb's copy holds only in-frame clones and misses some; the assay was immunoSEQ multiplex PCR. Here the sample spans under 90,000 clones, roughly 91% being singletons. This sequence originates from an adult with an advanced solid tumor such as melanoma, head and neck, liver or kidney cancer. The genes are TRBV2 and TRBJ1-1; D not certain. The source material was CD4+ or CD8+ T cells sorted from blood, sampled in a trial of the OX40 agonist ivuxolimab. CDR3 protein: CASSEVENTEAFF. DNA of the CDR3: TGTGCCAGCAGTGAGGTCGAGAACACTGAAGCTTTCTTT.